The following is a TCR beta chain sequence with its context. Its antigen is unidentified. Then a second PCR, running roughly 7 to 11 cycles, was carried out with a sample-barcoded 5' primer and a J-beta primer mix. With 12 random nucleotides, a template-switch adaptor tagged each individual cDNA molecule. From the 5' RACE reads, TCRdb called clonotypes with MiXCR, one entry per CDR3 protein. The data contain around 1,500,000 distinct CDR3 sequences, 42% of them singletons. The data derive from a study of blood T cells in healthy people across ages. Overall study findings and caveats: Strong correlation was found linking TCR beta diversity to naive T cell percentage. The study found more naive CD4+ cells and higher diversity in long-lived than aged donors.

V lost 2 bases and J 3 bases, leaving 5 bases between the germline ends. From germline, CDR1 is MNHEY and CDR2 SVGAGI. This CDR3 contains 13 residues. The sequencing input was blood. This chain joins TRBV6-5 and TRBJ1-5; D gene uncertain. This clonotype was sampled from a young woman in good health. The DNA for the CDR3 is TGTGCCAGCAGTTACAGGACCAATCAGCCCCAGCATTTT. Translating gives CASSYRTNQPQHF.